The clone carrying this T cell receptor (beta chain) was seen at least ten times. This entry is derived from a study of spatial heterogeneity in lung cancer. This CDR3 contains 15 residues. Germline-derived CDR1 and CDR2 are SGHRS and YFSETQ. The germline V and J ends were trimmed by 0 bases and 2 bases, with 8 bases remaining between them. Individually, TCR cDNA molecules were each labelled with a unique molecular identifier. TCRdb reanalysed the 5' RACE reads using MiXCR and keeps one entry per CDR3 protein. The sample holds more than 30,000 distinct CDR3 sequences, around 9.3% seen once. Time point meaning: blood at routine non-recurrence follow-up after resection. Without sorting, whole RNA was sequenced from tumor, nontumor lung or frozen PBMC.

J is TRBJ2-2 and V is TRBV5-1; no clear D gene. The specimen was PBMCs, collected at follow-up. This sequence was found in a female donor with early-stage non-small cell lung cancer. CDR3 nucleotides: TGCGCCAGCAGCTTGGCCGGCAGTAACACCGGGGAGCTGTTTTTT. Its protein is CASSLAGSNTGELFF.